The 18 T cell receptor beta chains reported below all come from one sample, sequenced in a study of blood T cell repertoires in COVID-19. TCRdb keeps only in-frame clones here, not all; method: immunoSEQ multiplex PCR. Of about 210,000 clones listed, roughly 90% are singletons. Sequencing input: peripheral blood. These receptors all stem from a man younger than 30 with active or convalescent COVID-19.

The rearrangement joins TRBV5-1 to TRBJ1-6, with 9 nucleotides matching TRBD1. V trimming: 5 bases; J trimming: 8 bases; junction bases outside the gene matches: 5. This CDR3 has 14 amino acids. The V gene's germline CDR1 is SGHRS and CDR2 YFSETQ. The DNA of the CDR3 is TGCGCCAGCAGTCTGGACAGGGGAGATTCACCCCTCCACTTT. Its protein is CASSLDRGDSPLHF.

The chain employs TRBV6-5 and TRBJ2-2; TRBD1 might be the D (6 bases). The CDR3 spans 16 residues. Trimming cost V 0 bases and J 6 bases, with 14 bases left between them. Germline V gene sequence: CDR1 MNHEY, CDR2 SVGAGI. The CDR3 region has the DNA TGTGCCAGCAGTTACTCACAGGGTATGGGGTCCGGGGAGCTGTTTTTT. The encoded protein is CASSYSQGMGSGELFF.

The V gene is TRBV7-6, the J gene TRBJ2-5; D ambiguous. The CDR3 extends over 14 amino acids. CDR1 is SGHVS and CDR2 is FNYEAQ in the germline V gene. V lost 5 bases and J lost 5, with 15 bases in between. CDR3 in amino acids: CASSPKSSRETQYF. In DNA, the CDR3 is TGTGCCAGCAGCCCCAAATCAAGTCGGGAGACCCAGTACTTC.

This clone was counted between two and nine times. The rearrangement joins TRBV7-9 to TRBJ1-1; 8 bases are shared with TRBD1. Germline V gene sequence: CDR1 SEHNR, CDR2 FQNEAQ (reference sequence). V shed 3 bases, J shed 0 bases, and the junction held 6 bases outside the gene matches. This CDR3 contains 16 residues. CDR3: CASSFPRGQVNTEAFF. CDR3 DNA sequence: TGTGCCAGCAGCTTCCCCAGGGGGCAGGTGAACACTGAAGCTTTCTTT.

The J gene is TRBJ1-5, the V gene TRBV19; 10 bases are shared with TRBD1. CDR3 size: 17 residues. CDR1 and CDR2 (germline): LNHDA, SQIVND (reference sequence). V shed 6 bases and J 4 bases; nucleotides not matched to a gene: 12. CDR3 coding DNA: TGTGCCAGTAGATTTTCCGTAATGGACAGGGGGAATCAGCCCCAGCATTTT. It is translated as CASRFSVMDRGNQPQHF.

J is TRBJ1-1 and V is TRBV19, with D uncertain. The germline V gene has CDR1 LNHDA and CDR2 SQIVND (reference sequence). CDR3 length: 14 residues. V lost 0 bases and J 3 bases, leaving 8 bases between the germline ends. CDR3 amino acids: CASSIDLVYTEAFF. For the CDR3, the DNA is TGTGCCAGTAGTATAGATTTAGTCTACACTGAAGCTTTCTTT.

This sequence joins TRBV6-4 and TRBJ2-3; 13 bases line up with TRBD2. With 2 bases clipped from V and 2 bases from J, the junction kept 1 base outside the gene matches. There are 16 residues in the CDR3. CDR1 is MRHNA, CDR2 SNTAGT, per germline. The CDR3 DNA reads TGTGCCAGCAGTGACACTAGCGGGAGGGCCACAGATACGCAGTATTTT. As protein: CASSDTSGRATDTQYF.

The chain links TRBV3-1 (or the pseudogene TRBV3-2) to TRBJ1-4, with 7 bases identical to TRBD1. The CDR3 extends over 15 amino acids. Germline trimming cut 0 bases from V and 7 bases from J; bases unmatched to any gene: 5. Germline-derived CDR1 and CDR2 are LGHDT and YNNKEL (reference sequence). The CDR3 coding sequence is TGTGCCAGCAGCCAAGAACAGGGGAAGGTTGAAAAACTGTTTTTT. The encoded protein is CASSQEQGKVEKLFF.

V usage is TRBV3-1 (or the pseudogene TRBV3-2) and J usage is TRBJ2-1; D perhaps matches TRBD2 (5 bases). V was clipped by 2 bases and J by 3 bases, with 11 bases between them. The CDR3 totals 15 residues. Per germline, CDR1 LGHDT and CDR2 YNNKEL (reference sequence). The CDR3 nucleotides are TGTGCCAGCAGCCAAAGAGGGAGCGACTACAATGAGCAGTTCTTC. Translated: CASSQRGSDYNEQFF.

V usage is TRBV19 and J usage is TRBJ2-7; 7 positions match TRBD1. The trim removed 4 bases at V and 0 bases at J, leaving 6 bases unmatched. The CDR3 is 15 amino acids. Germline V gene data show CDR1 as LNHDA and CDR2 as SQIVND (reference sequence). The CDR3 loop reads CASSRDRLSSYEQYF. The CDR3 nucleotides read TGTGCCAGTAGTAGGGACAGACTCAGCTCCTACGAGCAGTACTTC.

The rearrangement uses TRBV11-2 and TRBJ2-7; 7 nucleotides match TRBD1. The CDR3 extends over 14 amino acids. J was trimmed by 5 bases and V by 5 bases; bases with no gene match: 9. Germline V gives CDR1 SGHAT, CDR2 FQNNGV. This CDR3 is CASSRGAGGNEQYF. The CDR3 DNA sequence: TGTGCCAGCAGCCGAGGGGCAGGGGGAAACGAGCAGTACTTC. The full variable domain, completed using reference TRBV11-2 and TRBJ2-7, is EAGVAQSPRYKIIEKRQSVAFWCNPISGHATLYWYQQILGQGPKLLIQFQNNGVVDDSQLPKDRFSAERLKGVDSTLKIQPAKLEDSAVYLCASSRGAGGNEQYFGPGTRLTVT.

CDR3 DNA: TGTGCCAGCAGAGGGGACAGGGGACAGGGCGGCGCTGAAGCTTTCTTT. Its protein is CASRGDRGQGGAEAFF. The chain has TRBV2 and TRBJ1-1; 10 bases line up with TRBD1. CDR1 SNHLY and CDR2 FYNNEI come from the germline V gene. The ends lost 6 bases at V and 6 bases at J; junction bases unmatched: 13. CDR3 length: 16 residues.

The chain joins TRBV3-1 (or the pseudogene TRBV3-2) to TRBJ1-2, with 12 positions matching TRBD1. The V and J ends lost 5 bases and 3 bases, in that order; junction bases with no gene match: 7. Germline V gives CDR1 LGHDT, CDR2 YNNKEL (reference sequence). The CDR3 has 16 amino acids. CDR3 in DNA: TGTGCCAGCAGCGCCGGGACAGGGGGCGCTTACTATGGCTACACCTTC. Protein product: CASSAGTGGAYYGYTF.

The V gene is TRBV5-5, the J gene TRBJ1-5; 9 nucleotides line up with TRBD1. Germline trimming cut 4 bases from V and 2 bases from J; bases unmatched to any gene: 13. Germline CDR1 SGHKS, CDR2 YYEKEE (reference sequence). This CDR3 is built from 18 residues. CDR3 bases: TGTGCCAGCAGCCTGGGACAGGGAGTGGACTCTGGCAATCAGCCCCAGCATTTT. The encoded protein is CASSLGQGVDSGNQPQHF.

This rearrangement joins TRBV14 to TRBJ1-5, with TRBD1 matching 8 bases. The CDR3 length is 15 residues. V shed 1 base, J shed 6 bases, and the junction held 5 bases outside the gene matches. Germline loops: CDR1 SGHDN, CDR2 FVKESK. Here the CDR3 DNA reads TGTGCCAGCAGCCAAGGGACAGGGTACGGTCAGCCCCAGCATTTT. Its translation is CASSQGTGYGQPQHF.

This clone was seen only a few times. The CDR3 protein is CSVESGNTGELFF. The CDR3 DNA follows: TGCAGCGTTGAGTCCGGGAACACCGGGGAGCTGTTTTTT. V and J are TRBV29-1 and TRBJ2-2; D not resolved. The CDR3 sequence is 13 residues long. The germline V gene has CDR1 SQVTM and CDR2 ANQGSEA. V was clipped by 3 bases and J by 1 base, with 6 bases between them.

The V gene is TRBV18, the J gene TRBJ2-3; a possible D gene is TRBD1 (6 bases). The CDR3 length is 15 residues. Trimming stripped 5 bases from V and 5 bases from J, with 17 bases between. Germline CDR1 KGHSH, CDR2 LQKENI. This chain's CDR3 is CASSTGAGDGDTQYF. The CDR3 region has the DNA TGTGCCAGCTCAACCGGGGCAGGGGATGGAGATACGCAGTATTTT.

The genes are TRBV4-1 and TRBJ2-7, with a tentative D call TRBD1 (5 bases). CDR3 size: 17 residues. V lost 5 bases and J 0 bases, leaving 20 bases between the germline ends. The germline V gene has CDR1 MGHRA and CDR2 YSYEKL. The CDR3 nucleotides are TGCGCCAGCAGCTGGCAACCTACAGGCCCAAGCTCCTACGAGCAGTACTTC. This gives the protein CASSWQPTGPSSYEQYF.